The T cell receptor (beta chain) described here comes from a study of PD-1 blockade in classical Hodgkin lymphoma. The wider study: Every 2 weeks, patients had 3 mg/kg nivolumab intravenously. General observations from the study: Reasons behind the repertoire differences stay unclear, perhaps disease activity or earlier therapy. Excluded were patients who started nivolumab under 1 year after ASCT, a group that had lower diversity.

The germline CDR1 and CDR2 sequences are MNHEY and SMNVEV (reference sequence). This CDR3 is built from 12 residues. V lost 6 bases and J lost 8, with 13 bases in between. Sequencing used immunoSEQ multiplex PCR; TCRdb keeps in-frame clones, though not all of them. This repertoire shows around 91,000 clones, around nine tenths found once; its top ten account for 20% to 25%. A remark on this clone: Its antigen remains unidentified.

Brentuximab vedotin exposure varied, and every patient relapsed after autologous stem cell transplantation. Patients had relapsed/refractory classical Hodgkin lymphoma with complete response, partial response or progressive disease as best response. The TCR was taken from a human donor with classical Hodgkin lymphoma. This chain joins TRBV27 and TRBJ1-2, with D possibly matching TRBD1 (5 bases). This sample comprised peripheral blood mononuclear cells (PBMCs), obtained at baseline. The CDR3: CASRLLGGGYTF. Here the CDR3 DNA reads TGTGCCAGCAGACTACTCGGGGGGGGCTACACCTTC.